This TCR beta chain was sequenced in a study of blood T cell repertoires in COVID-19. Looking at the study overall: Acute and convalescent COVID-19 samples came from the United States, Italy and Spain. Sample material is recorded as cDNA or gDNA derived from T cells, B-cell-depleted T cells, or PBMCs.

As handled by the study authors: Cell counts per sample came from amplifying reference gene primers. Measured with immunoSEQ multiplex PCR; TCRdb has only the in-frame clones, and not every one. D and trimming come from the DNA, and the V and J calls and clone size come from that table. The data hold approximately 110,000 clones, with roughly 80% observed a single time. The CDR3 consists of 16 residues. After removal of 2 bases from V and 2 bases from J, the junction contained 4 bases not matched to a gene. Germline loops: CDR1 SGHNT, CDR2 YYREEE (reference sequence). This sequence originates from a man between 50 and 59 years old with acute or convalescent COVID-19. The specimen was peripheral blood. The rearrangement uses TRBV5-4 and TRBJ2-3; the match to TRBD2 covers 11 bases. The DNA of the CDR3 is TGTGCCAGCAGCTTCGATAGCGGGGGGGACACAGATACGCAGTATTTT. Translated: CASSFDSGGDTDTQYF.